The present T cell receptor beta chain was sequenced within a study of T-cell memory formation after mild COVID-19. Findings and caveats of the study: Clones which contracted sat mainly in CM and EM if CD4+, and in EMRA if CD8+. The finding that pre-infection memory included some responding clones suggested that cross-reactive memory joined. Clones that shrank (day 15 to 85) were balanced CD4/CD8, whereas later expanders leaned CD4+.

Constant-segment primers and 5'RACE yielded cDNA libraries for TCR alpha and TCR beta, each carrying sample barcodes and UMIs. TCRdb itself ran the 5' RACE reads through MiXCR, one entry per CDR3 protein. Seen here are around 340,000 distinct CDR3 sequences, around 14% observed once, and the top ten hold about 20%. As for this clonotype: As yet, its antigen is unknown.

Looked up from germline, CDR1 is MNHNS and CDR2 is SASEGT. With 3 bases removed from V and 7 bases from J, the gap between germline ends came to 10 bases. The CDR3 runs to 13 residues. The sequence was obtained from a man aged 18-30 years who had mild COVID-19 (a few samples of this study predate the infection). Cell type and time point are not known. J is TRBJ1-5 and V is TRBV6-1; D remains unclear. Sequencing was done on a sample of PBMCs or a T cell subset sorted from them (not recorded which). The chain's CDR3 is CASSEGVAQPQHF. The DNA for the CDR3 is TGTGCCAGCAGTGAGGGAGTGGCCCAGCCCCAGCATTTT.